Each of the 18 T cell receptor beta chains below was sequenced from the same sample in a study of T-cell reconstitution after alpha-beta-depleted transplantation in children. Unique molecular identifiers tagged the TCRbeta library. One entry per CDR3 protein, called by TCRdb with MiXCR from the PCR reads. The repertoire holds 350,000 to 400,000 distinct CDR3 sequences, with about 20% as singletons. This specimen consisted of PBMCs from the stem cell graft donor, obtained from the stem cell graft. The receptor source for this set is a human donor who donated a stem cell graft to a child with acute myeloid leukemia.

There are many counts of this clonotype. The CDR3 here is CSARDVTGRTYEQYF. CDR3 DNA: TGCAGTGCTAGGGACGTGACAGGCCGAACCTACGAGCAGTACTTC. V usage is TRBV20-1 and J usage is TRBJ2-7; D is possibly TRBD1 (6 bases). There are 15 residues in the CDR3. Trimming shortened V by 3 bases and J by 2 bases, and 17 bases separated the two germline ends. CDR1 and CDR2 from the germline V gene are DFQATT and SNEGSKA (reference sequence).

The chain employs TRBV4-1 and TRBJ2-3; 10 bases line up with TRBD2. Losses at the gene ends were 10 bases for V and 2 bases for J; bases not matched to a gene: 6. The CDR3 is 14 amino acids. Per germline, CDR1 MGHRA and CDR2 YSYEKL. CDR3 sequence (DNA): TGCGCCATCGGGAGCGGGAGGGCCACAGATACGCAGTATTTT. This encodes CAIGSGRATDTQYF.

This clonotype was detected only a few times. Here the CDR3 DNA reads TGTGCCAGCAGCTTATACGGGACAGTTGATGAAAAACTGTTTTTT. It encodes CASSLYGTVDEKLFF. This sequence joins TRBV7-9 and TRBJ1-4, with TRBD1 identical over 7 bases. Germline V gives CDR1 SEHNR, CDR2 FQNEAQ (reference sequence). The CDR3 totals 15 residues. V was pared by 2 bases and J by 6 bases, with 6 bases of the junction left unmatched. Based on the CDR3 plus reference TRBV7-9 and TRBJ1-4, the full variable domain is DTGVSQNPRHKITKRGQNVTFRCDPISEHNRLYWYRQTLGQGPEFLTYFQNEAQLEKSRLLSDRFSAERPKGSFSTLEIQRTEQGDSAMYLCASSLYGTVDEKLFFGSGTQLSVL.

The genes are TRBV12-3 or TRBV12-4 and TRBJ2-3, with 14 bases identical to TRBD2. With 3 bases clipped from V and 1 base from J, the junction kept 15 bases outside the gene matches. The CDR3 spans 21 residues. Here the CDR3 reads CASSFTLQGGTSGSGTDTQYF. As DNA, the CDR3 is TGTGCCAGCAGTTTCACCCTCCAGGGCGGGACTAGCGGGAGCGGCACAGATACGCAGTATTTT.

This clonotype was recorded a few times. The rearrangement uses TRBV5-1 and TRBJ2-1, with 7 bases aligning to TRBD1. The CDR3 contains 15 residues. J was trimmed by 8 bases and V by 0 bases; bases with no gene match: 8. Germline CDR1 reads SGHRS; CDR2 reads YFSETQ. The CDR3 is CASSLVDRAVDEQFF. The CDR3, as DNA: TGCGCCAGCAGCTTGGTCGACAGGGCGGTCGATGAGCAGTTCTTC.

V and J are TRBV20-1 and TRBJ2-7; 7 bases line up with TRBD1. This CDR3 contains 15 residues. Unmatched junction bases numbered 12, after V lost 3 bases and J lost 4 bases. Germline V gene data show CDR1 as DFQATT and CDR2 as SNEGSKA (reference sequence). The CDR3 sequence: CSASSPGGIGYEQYF. CDR3 sequence (DNA): TGCAGTGCTAGTTCCCCAGGGGGAATTGGGTACGAGCAGTACTTC.

This clonotype occurred a few times. This rearrangement joins TRBV20-1 to TRBJ2-7; the D is unclear. Between the trimmed V and J ends, which lost 2 bases and 1 base, there was a span of 9 bases. CDR1 and CDR2 (germline): DFQATT, SNEGSKA (reference sequence). The CDR3 is made up of 13 amino acids. CDR3 in amino acids: CSARLGDSYEQYF. The CDR3 coding sequence is TGCAGTGCTAGACTTGGCGATTCCTACGAGCAGTACTTC.

V usage is TRBV7-8 and J usage is TRBJ2-1, with 7 nucleotides matching TRBD1. Germline CDR1 SGHVS, CDR2 FQNEAQ. The CDR3 consists of 15 residues. Germline trimming cut 5 bases from V and 6 bases from J; bases unmatched to any gene: 10. The CDR3 spells CASSTRQGRGNEQFF. The CDR3, as DNA: TGTGCCAGCAGCACCCGACAGGGTCGGGGCAATGAGCAGTTCTTC.

This clonotype was recorded a few times. The chain combines TRBV12-3 or TRBV12-4 with TRBJ1-6; D might be TRBD1 (5 bases). This CDR3 has 14 residues. V was trimmed by 6 bases and J by 11 bases, leaving 17 bases between them. The CDR3 region is CASSPGGDSTPLHF. CDR3 coding DNA: TGTGCCAGCAGCCCCGGCGGGGACTCTACACCCCTCCACTTT.

This clonotype was seen only a few times. The J gene is TRBJ2-2, the V gene TRBV27, with 8 bases lining up with TRBD2. CDR1 is MNHEY, CDR2 SMNVEV, per germline (reference sequence). The CDR3 loop spans 17 amino acids. The V segment lost 1 base and the J segment 6 bases; nucleotides outside the gene matches: 10. CDR3 region: CASSLYGRALPAGELFF. CDR3 sequence (DNA): TGTGCCAGCAGTTTATACGGGAGGGCCCTCCCGGCCGGGGAGCTGTTTTTT.

This clonotype was recorded many times. V usage is TRBV12-3 or TRBV12-4 and J usage is TRBJ1-3; 7 nucleotides agree with TRBD1. The CDR3 is 14 amino acids. V lost 4 bases, J lost 2 bases, and 2 bases stayed unmatched. Written as DNA, the CDR3 is TGTGCCAGCAGTTACAGGGGTACTGGAAACACCATATATTTT. Its translation: CASSYRGTGNTIYF.

In this sample, this clonotype turned up a few times. The CDR3 nucleotides read TGTGCCAGCACCGGGGATGGGGTAAGCAATCAGCCCCAGCATTTT. Translated: CASTGDGVSNQPQHF. The V and J genes are TRBV5-5 and TRBJ1-5, with D unresolved. Per germline, CDR1 SGHKS and CDR2 YYEKEE (reference sequence). With 6 bases removed from V and 1 base from J, the gap between germline ends came to 14 bases. This CDR3 is 15 amino acids long.

Only a few counts were recorded for this clonotype. J is TRBJ2-3 and V is TRBV5-1; D unclear. Germline CDR1 SGHRS, CDR2 YFSETQ. The CDR3 spans 14 residues. Trimming took 2 bases from V and 4 from J, leaving 11 bases between them. The CDR3 bases are TGCGCCAGCAGCTTTGACATAGGGCCAGATACGCAGTATTTT. Its translation is CASSFDIGPDTQYF.

Written as DNA, the CDR3 is TGTGCCACCGATGGGACGGAAAACACCGGGGAGCTGTTTTTT. Encoded protein: CATDGTENTGELFF. The chain employs TRBV24-1 and TRBJ2-2; D tentatively reads TRBD1 or TRBD2 (5 bases each). V lost 9 bases and J lost 2, with 12 bases in between. The germline gives CDR1 KGHDR, CDR2 SFDVKD. CDR3 length: 14 residues.

The chain combines TRBV20-1 with TRBJ2-5; 8 nucleotides line up with TRBD1. In germline, CDR1 is DFQATT, CDR2 SNEGSKA (reference sequence). Unmatched junction bases numbered 8, after V lost 3 bases and J lost 2 bases. This CDR3 is built from 15 residues. The CDR3 spells CSARVGGQAQETQYF. For the CDR3, the DNA is TGCAGTGCTAGGGTGGGGGGACAGGCGCAAGAGACCCAGTACTTC.

Concerning this clonotype: The missing conserved phenylalanine or tryptophan at the end of this CDR3 makes a read error likely. The V call is TRBV10-3, the J call TRBJ1-1, with 8 bases matching TRBD1. The V gene's germline CDR1 is ENHRY and CDR2 SYGVKD. This CDR3 contains 14 residues. Losses at the gene ends were 2 bases for V and 1 base for J; bases not matched to a gene: 0. As DNA, the CDR3 is TGTGCCATCAGTGAGGACAGGGGGAACACTGAAGCTTTCTGT. It codes for CAISEDRGNTEAFC.

This clonotype was seen more than once but under ten times. The CDR3 region has the DNA TGTGCCAGCAGTTTCGAAAGCGGGAGGGCCCGGGAGCAGTACTTC. Amino acids: CASSFESGRAREQYF. The gene calls are TRBV12-3 or TRBV12-4 and TRBJ2-7; 10 bases are shared with TRBD2. The length of the CDR3 is 15 residues. J was trimmed by 7 bases and V by 3 bases; bases with no gene match: 9.

This clonotype was detected many times. The CDR3 DNA follows: TGCAGCGTTGAAGGGGGGGATTCACGAGCGGGAGGGTACACAGATACGCAGTATTTT. Protein: CSVEGGDSRAGGYTDTQYF. J is TRBJ2-3 and V is TRBV29-1, with 10 bases aligning to TRBD2. V shed 1 base and J 2 bases; nucleotides not matched to a gene: 15. The CDR3 sequence is 19 residues long. Germline V gives CDR1 SQVTM, CDR2 ANQGSEA.